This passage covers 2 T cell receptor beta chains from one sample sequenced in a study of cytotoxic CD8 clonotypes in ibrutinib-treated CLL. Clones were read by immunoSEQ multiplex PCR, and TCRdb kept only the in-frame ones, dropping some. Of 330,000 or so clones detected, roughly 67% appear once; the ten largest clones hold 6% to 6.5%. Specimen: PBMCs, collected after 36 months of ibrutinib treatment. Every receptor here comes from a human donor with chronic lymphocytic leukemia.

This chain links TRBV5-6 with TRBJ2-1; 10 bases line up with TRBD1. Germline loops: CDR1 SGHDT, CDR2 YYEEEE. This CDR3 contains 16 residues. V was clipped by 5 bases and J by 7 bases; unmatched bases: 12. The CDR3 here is CASRPTTGGKRNEQFF. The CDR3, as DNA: TGTGCCAGCAGGCCTACGACAGGGGGCAAAAGGAATGAGCAGTTCTTC.

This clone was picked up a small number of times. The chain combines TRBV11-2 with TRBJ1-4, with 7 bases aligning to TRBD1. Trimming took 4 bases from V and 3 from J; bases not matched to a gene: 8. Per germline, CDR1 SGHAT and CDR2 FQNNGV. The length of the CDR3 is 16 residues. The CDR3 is CASSSPRQGPNEKLFF. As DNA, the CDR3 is TGTGCCAGCAGCTCACCTCGACAGGGACCTAATGAAAAACTGTTTTTT.